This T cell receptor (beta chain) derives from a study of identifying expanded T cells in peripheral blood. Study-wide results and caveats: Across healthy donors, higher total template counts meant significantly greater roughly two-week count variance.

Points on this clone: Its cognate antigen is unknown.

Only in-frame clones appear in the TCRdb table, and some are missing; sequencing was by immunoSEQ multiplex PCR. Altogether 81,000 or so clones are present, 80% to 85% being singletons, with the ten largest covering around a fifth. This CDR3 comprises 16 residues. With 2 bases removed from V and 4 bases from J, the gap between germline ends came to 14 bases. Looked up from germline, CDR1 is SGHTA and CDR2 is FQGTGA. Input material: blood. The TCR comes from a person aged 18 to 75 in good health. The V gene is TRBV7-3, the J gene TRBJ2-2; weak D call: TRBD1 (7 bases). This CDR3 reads CASSLSEGASTGELFF. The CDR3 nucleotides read TGTGCCAGCAGCTTATCGGAGGGGGCGAGCACCGGGGAGCTGTTTTTT.